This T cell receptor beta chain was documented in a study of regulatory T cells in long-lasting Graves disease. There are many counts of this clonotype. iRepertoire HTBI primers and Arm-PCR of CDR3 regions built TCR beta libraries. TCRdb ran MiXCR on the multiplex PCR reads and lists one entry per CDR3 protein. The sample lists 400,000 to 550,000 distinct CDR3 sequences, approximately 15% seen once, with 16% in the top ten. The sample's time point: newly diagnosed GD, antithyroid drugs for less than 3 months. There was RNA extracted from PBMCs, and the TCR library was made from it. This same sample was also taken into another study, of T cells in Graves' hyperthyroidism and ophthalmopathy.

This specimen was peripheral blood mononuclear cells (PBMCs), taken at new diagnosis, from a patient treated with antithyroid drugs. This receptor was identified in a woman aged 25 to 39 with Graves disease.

The CDR3 loop reads CASSPPRVNSYNEQFF. The CDR3 nucleotides are TGTGCCAGCTCACCACCCCGGGTTAACTCCTACAATGAGCAGTTCTTC. This chain connects TRBV18 to TRBJ2-1, with D uncertain. Germline assignment: CDR1 KGHSH and CDR2 LQKENI. Trimming shortened V by 0 bases and J by 0 bases, and 9 bases separated the two germline ends. CDR3 length: 16 amino acids.